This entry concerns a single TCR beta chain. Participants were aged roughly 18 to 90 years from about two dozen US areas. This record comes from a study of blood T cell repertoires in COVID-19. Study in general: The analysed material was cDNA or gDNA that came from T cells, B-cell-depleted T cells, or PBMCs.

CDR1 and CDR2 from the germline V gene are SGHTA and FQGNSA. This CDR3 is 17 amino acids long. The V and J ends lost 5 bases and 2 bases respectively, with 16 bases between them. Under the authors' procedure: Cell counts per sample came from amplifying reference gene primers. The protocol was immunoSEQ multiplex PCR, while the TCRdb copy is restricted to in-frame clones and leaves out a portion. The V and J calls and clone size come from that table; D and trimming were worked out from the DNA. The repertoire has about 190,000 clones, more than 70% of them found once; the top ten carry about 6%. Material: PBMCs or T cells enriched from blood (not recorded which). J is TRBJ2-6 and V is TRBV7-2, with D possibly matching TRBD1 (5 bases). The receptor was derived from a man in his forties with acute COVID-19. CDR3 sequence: CASSTKLGVAGANVLTF. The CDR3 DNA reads TGTGCCAGCAGCACGAAGTTAGGGGTAGCTGGGGCCAACGTCCTGACTTTC.